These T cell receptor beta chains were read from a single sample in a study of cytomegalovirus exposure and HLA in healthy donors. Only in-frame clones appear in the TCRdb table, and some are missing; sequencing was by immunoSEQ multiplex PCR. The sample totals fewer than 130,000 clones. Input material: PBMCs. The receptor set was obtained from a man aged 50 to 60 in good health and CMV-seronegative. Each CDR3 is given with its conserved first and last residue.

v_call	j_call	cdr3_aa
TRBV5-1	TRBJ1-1	CASRGQGSSGTEAFF
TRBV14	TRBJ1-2	CASSRDRGLGGGYTF
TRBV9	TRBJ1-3	CASSSVGWEDGNTIYF
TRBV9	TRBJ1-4	CASSVGVGSFGEKLFF
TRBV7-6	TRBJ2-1	CASSLGTSVYNEQFF
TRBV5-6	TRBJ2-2	CASSLVLAGVTGELFF
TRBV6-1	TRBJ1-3	CAATQGPVVGNTIYF
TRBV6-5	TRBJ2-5	CASSYLTSGSKKTQYF
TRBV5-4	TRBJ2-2	CASSLGGRRVTGELFF
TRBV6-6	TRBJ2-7	CASSPSGSSYEQYF
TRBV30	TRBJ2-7	CAWSKQGPSYEQYF
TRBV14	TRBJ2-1	CASSQFVMEQFF
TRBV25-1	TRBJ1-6	CASSAGTGYNSPLHF
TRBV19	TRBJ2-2	CASSTGTGELFF
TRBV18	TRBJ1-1	CATKMGDYTEAFF
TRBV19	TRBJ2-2	CASIAGVNTGELFF
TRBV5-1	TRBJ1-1	CASSPRTGNTEAFF
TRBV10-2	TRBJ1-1	CASSESGGKAFF
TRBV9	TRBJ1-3	CASSVGASGNTIYF
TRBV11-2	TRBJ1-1	CASSLDHGQGNTEAFF
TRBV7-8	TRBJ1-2	CASSPGREVRGLANYGYTF
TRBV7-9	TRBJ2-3	CASSLVGRVGDTQYF
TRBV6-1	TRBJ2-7	CATKQGLADSYEQYF
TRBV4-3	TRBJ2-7	CASSRGSGSYEQYF
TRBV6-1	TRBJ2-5	CAITTGQAIQETQYF
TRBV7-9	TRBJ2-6	CASSLPSTEAGANVLTF
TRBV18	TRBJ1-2	CASSRDAGDYGYTF
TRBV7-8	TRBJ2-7	CASSPFGREAYEQYF
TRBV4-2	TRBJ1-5	CASSQDGGDQPQHF
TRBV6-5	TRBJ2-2	CASSNGQGSTGELFF
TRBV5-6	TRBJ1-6	CASSLVRGDSPLHF
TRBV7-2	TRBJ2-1	CASSLPGGLGVNEQFF
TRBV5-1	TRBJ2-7	CASSLGSGGADEQYF
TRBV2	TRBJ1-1	CASSDESGYTEAFF
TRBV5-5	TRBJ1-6	CASRPPGQKINSPLHF
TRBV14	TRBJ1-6	CASSPTSESPLHF
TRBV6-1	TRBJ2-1	CASRARTLSYNEQFF
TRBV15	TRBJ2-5	CATSIPREGGKTQYF
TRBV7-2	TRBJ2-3	CASSFLRTGGTQYF
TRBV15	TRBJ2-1	CATSRGLAGGTEQFF
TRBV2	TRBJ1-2	CASRGDRDSGGYTF
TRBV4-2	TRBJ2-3	CASSQSSGTTDTQYF